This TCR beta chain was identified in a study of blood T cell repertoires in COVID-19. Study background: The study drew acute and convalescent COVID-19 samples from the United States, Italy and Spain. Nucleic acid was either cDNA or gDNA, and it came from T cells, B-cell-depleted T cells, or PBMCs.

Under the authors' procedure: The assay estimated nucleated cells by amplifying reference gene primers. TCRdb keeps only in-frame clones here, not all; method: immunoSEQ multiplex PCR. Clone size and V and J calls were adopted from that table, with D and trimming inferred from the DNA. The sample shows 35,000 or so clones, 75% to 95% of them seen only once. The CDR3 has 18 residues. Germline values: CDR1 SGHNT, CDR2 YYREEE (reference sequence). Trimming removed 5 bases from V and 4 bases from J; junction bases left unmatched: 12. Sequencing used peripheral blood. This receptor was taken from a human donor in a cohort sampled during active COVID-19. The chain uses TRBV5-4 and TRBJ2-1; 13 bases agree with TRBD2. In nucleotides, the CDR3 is TGTGCCAGCAGTTCCGGGACTAGCGGGACGGGGGCATACAATGAGCAGTTCTTC. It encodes CASSSGTSGTGAYNEQFF.